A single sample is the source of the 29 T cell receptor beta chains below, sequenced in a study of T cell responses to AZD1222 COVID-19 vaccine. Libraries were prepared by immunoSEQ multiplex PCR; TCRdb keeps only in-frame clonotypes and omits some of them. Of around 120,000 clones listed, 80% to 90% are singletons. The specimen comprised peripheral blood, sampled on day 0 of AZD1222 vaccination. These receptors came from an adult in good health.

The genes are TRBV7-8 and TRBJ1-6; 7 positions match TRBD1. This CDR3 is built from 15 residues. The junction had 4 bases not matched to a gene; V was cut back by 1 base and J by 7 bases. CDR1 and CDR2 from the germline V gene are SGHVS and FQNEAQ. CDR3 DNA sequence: TGTGCCAGCAGCTTAGGCGGGGGACAGAATTCACCCCTCCACTTT. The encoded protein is CASSLGGGQNSPLHF. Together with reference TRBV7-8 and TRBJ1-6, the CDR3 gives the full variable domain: GAGVSQSPRYKVAKRGQDVALRCDPISGHVSLFWYQQALGQGPEFLTYFQNEAQLDKSGLPSDRFFAERPEGSVSTLKIQRTQQEDSAVYLCASSLGGGQNSPLHFGNGTRLTVT.

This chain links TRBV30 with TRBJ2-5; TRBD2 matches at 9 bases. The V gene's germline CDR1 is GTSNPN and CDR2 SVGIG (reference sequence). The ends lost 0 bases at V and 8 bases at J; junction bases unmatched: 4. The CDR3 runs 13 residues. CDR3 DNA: TGTGCCTGGAGTGTTCAAGCGGGGGGCACCCAGTACTTC. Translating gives CAWSVQAGGTQYF.

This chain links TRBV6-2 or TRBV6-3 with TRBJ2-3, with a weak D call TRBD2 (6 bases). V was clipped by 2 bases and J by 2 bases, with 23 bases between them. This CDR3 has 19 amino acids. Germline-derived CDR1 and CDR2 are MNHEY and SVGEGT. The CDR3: CASSYPRDEASETTDTQYF. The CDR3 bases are TGTGCCAGCAGTTACCCTCGAGACGAGGCTAGCGAGACCACAGATACGCAGTATTTT.

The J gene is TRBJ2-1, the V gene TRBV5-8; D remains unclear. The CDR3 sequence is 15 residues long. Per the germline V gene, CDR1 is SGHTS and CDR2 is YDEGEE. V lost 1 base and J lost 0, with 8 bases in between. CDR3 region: CASSLRPNSYNEQFF. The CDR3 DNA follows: TGTGCCAGCAGCTTGAGGCCCAACTCCTACAATGAGCAGTTCTTC.

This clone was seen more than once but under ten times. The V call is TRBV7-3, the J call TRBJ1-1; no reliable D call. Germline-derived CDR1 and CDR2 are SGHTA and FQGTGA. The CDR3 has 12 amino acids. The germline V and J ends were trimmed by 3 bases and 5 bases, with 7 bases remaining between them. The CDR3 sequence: CASSFGLTEAFF. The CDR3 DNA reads TGTGCCAGCAGCTTCGGTTTGACTGAAGCTTTCTTT. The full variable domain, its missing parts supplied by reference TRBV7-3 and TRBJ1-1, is GAGVSQTPSNKVTEKGKYVELRCDPISGHTALYWYRQSLGQGPEFLIYFQGTGAADDSGLPNDRFFAVRPEGSVSTLKIQRTERGDSAVYLCASSFGLTEAFFGQGTRLTVV.

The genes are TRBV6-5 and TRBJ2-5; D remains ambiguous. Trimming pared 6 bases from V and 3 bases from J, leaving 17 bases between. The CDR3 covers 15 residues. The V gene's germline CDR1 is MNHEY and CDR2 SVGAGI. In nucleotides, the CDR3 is TGTGCCAGCAGATATGGGCTAGGTCATAAAGAGACCCAGTACTTC. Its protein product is CASRYGLGHKETQYF.

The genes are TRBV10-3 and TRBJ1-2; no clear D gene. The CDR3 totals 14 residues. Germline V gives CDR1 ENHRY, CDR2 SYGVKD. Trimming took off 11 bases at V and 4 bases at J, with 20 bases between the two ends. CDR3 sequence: CAYQSGQFPYGYTF. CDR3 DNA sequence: TGTGCCTATCAATCCGGCCAGTTCCCCTATGGCTACACCTTC.

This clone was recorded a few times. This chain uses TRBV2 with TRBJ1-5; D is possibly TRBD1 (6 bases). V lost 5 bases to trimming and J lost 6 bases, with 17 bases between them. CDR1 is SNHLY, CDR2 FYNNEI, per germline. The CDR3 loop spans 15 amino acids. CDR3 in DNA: TGTGCCAGCAGTCTCCTAAGTGGGGGCCGTCAGCCCCAGCATTTT. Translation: CASSLLSGGRQPQHF.

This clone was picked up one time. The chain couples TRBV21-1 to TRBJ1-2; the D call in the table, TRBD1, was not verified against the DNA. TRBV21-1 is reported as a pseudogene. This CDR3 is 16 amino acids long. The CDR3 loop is CASSKLAGGIGYGYTF. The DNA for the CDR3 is TGTGCCAGCAGCAAACTGGCAGGGGGCATCGGATATGGCTACACCTTC.

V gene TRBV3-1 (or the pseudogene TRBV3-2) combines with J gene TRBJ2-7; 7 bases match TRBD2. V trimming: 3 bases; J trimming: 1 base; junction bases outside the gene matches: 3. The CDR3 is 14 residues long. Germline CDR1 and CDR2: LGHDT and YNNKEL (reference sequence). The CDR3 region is CASSHLADSYEQYF. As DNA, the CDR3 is TGTGCCAGCAGCCACCTAGCGGATTCCTACGAGCAGTACTTC.

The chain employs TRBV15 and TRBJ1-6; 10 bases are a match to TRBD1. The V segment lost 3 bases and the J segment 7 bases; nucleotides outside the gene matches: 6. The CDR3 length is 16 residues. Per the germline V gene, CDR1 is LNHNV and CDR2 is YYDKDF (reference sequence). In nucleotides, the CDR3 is TGTGCCACCAGCAGGGGGTGGGGACAGGGGAATTCACCCCTCCACTTT. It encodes CATSRGWGQGNSPLHF.

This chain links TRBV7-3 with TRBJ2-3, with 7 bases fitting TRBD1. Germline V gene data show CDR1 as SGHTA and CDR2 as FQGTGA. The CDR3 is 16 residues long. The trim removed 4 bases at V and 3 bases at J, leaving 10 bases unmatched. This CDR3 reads CASSYRGPGRTDTQYF. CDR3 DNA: TGTGCCAGCAGCTACAGGGGTCCAGGGAGAACAGATACGCAGTATTTT.

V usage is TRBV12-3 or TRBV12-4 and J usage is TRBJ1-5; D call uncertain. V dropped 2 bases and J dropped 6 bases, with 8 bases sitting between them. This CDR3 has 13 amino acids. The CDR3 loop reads CASSLRGGQPQHF. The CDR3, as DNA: TGTGCCAGCAGTTTACGTGGAGGTCAGCCCCAGCATTTT.

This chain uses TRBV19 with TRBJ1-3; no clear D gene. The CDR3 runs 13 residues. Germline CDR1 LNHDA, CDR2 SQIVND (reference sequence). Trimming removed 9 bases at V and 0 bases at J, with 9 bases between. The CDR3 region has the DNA TGTGCCAGCGCCCTTACCTCTGGAAACACCATATATTTT. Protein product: CASALTSGNTIYF.

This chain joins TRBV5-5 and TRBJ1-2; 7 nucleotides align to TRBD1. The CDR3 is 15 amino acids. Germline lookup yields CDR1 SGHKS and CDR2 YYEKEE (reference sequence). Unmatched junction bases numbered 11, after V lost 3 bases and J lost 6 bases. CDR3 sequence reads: CASSSLSRGNDGYTF. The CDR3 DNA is TGTGCCAGCAGCTCCCTATCCAGGGGGAACGATGGCTACACCTTC.

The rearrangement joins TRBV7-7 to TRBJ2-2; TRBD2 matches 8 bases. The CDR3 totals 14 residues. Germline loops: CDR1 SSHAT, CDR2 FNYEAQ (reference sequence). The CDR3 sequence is CASSGTRATGELFF. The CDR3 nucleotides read TGTGCTAGTTCCGGGACTAGAGCCACCGGGGAGCTGTTTTTT.

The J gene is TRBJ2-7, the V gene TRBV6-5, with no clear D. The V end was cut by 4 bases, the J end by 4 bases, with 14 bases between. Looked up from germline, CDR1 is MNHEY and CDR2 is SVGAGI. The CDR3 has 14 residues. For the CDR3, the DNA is TGTGCCAGCAGTTTTACAACCGGGCCGTACGAGCAGTACTTC. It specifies CASSFTTGPYEQYF.

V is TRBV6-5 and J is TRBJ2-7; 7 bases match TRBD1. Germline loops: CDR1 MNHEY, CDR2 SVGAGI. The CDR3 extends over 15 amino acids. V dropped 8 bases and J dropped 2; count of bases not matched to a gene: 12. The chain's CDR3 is CASSTLTQGPYEQYF. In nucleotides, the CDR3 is TGTGCCAGCTCCACTCTGACACAGGGGCCCTACGAGCAGTACTTC.

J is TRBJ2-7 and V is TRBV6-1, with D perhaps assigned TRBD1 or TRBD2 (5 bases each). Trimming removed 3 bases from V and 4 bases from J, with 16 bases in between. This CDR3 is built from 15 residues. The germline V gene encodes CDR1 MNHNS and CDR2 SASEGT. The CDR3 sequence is CASSDVGVPPYEQYF. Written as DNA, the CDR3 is TGTGCCAGCAGTGATGTGGGGGTCCCCCCTTACGAGCAGTACTTC.

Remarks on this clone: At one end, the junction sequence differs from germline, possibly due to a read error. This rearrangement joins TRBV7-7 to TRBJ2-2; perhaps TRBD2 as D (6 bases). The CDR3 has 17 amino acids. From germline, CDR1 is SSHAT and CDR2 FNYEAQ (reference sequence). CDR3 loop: CASSLAGGNINTGELFF. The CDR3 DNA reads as TGTGCTAGCAGCTTAGCAGGCGGGAATATTAACACCGGGGAGCTGTTTTTT.

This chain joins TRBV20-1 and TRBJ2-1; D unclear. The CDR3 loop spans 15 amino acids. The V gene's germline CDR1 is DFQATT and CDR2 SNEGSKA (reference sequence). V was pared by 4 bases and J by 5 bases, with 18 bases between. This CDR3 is CSATDWVYHHNEQFF. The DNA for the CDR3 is TGCAGTGCTACTGACTGGGTATATCATCACAATGAGCAGTTCTTC.

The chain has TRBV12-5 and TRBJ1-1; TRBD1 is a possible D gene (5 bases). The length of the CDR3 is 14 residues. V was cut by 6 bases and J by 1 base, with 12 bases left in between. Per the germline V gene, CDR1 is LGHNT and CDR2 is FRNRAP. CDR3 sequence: CASGWGRRNTEAFF. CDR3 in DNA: TGTGCTAGTGGCTGGGGACGGCGGAACACTGAAGCTTTCTTT.

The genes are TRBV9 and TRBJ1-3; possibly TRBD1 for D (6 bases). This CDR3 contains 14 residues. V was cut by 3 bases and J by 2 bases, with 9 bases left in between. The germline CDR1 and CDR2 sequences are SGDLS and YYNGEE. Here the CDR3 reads CASSEGVAGNTIYF. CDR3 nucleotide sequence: TGTGCCAGCAGCGAGGGGGTGGCTGGAAACACCATATATTTT.

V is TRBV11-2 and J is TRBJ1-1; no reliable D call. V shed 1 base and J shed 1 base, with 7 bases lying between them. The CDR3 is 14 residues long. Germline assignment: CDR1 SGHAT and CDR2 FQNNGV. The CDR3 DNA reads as TGTGCCAGCAGCTTAGTCGCTGGGAACACTGAAGCTTTCTTT. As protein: CASSLVAGNTEAFF.

CDR3 DNA sequence: TGTGCCAGCAGTCCCGGGACAGGGAACAATGAGCAGTTCTTC. Translating gives CASSPGTGNNEQFF. The V call is TRBV6-5, the J call TRBJ2-1; TRBD1 agrees at 9 bases. CDR3 length equals 14 residues. J lost 5 bases, V lost 5 bases, and 4 bases had no gene match. Germline values: CDR1 MNHEY, CDR2 SVGAGI.

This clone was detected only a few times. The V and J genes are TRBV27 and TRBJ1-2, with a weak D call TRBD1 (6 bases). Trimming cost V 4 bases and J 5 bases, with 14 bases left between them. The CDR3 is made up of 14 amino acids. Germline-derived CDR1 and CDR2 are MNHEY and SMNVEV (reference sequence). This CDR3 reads CASSSDRFGYGYTF. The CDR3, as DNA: TGTGCCAGCAGTTCTGACAGGTTCGGGTATGGCTACACCTTC.

The CDR3 bases are TGCGCCAGCAGCCAAGTGAGGACTGGAAACACCATATATTTT. Translated, it gives CASSQVRTGNTIYF. The rearrangement links TRBV4-1 to TRBJ1-3; D remains unclear. The CDR3 length is 14 residues. Germline CDR1 is MGHRA and CDR2 is YSYEKL. Trimming shortened V by 1 base and J by 2 bases, and 6 bases separated the two germline ends.

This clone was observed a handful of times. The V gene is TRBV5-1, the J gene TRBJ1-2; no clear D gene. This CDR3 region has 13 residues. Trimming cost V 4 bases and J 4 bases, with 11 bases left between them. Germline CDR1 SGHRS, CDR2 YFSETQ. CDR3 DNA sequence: TGCGCCAGCAGCCCTGCCCAGAGCTATGGCTACACCTTC. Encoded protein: CASSPAQSYGYTF.

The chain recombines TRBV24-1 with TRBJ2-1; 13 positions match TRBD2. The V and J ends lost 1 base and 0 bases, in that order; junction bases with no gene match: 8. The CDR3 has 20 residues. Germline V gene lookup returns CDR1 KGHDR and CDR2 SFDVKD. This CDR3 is CATSDFTSGRALSSYNEQFF. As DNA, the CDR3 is TGTGCCACCAGTGATTTTACTAGCGGGAGGGCCCTAAGCTCCTACAATGAGCAGTTCTTC.